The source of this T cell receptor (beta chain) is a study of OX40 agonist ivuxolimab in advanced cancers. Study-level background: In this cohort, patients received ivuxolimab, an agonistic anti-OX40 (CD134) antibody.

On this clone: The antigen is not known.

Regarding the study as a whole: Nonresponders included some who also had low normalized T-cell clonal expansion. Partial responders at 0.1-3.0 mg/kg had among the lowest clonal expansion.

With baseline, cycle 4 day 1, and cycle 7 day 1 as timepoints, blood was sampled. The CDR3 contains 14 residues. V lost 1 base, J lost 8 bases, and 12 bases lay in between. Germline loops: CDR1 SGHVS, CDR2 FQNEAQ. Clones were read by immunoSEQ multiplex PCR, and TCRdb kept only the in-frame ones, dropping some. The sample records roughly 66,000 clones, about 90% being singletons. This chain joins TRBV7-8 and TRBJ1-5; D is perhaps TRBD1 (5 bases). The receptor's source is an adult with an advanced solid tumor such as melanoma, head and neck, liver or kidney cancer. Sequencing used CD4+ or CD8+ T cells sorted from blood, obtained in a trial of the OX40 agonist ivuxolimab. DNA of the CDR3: TGTGCCAGCAGCTTAGGAGATGGGGACGAGCCCCAGCATTTT. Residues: CASSLGDGDEPQHF.